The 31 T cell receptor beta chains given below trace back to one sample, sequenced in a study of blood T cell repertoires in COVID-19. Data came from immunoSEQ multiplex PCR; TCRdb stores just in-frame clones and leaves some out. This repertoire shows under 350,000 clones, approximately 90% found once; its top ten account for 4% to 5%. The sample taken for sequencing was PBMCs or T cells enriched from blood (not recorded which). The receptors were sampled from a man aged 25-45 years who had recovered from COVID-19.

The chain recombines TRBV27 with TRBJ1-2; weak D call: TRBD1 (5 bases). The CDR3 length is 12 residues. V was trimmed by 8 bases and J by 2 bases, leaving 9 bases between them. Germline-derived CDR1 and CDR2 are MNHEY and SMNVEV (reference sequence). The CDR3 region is CASGARNYGYTF. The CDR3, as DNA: TGTGCCAGCGGGGCCCGGAACTATGGCTACACCTTC.

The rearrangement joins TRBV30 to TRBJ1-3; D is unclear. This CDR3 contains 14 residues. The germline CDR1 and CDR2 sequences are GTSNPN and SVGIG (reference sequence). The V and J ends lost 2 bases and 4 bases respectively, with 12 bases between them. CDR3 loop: CAWSLRGRGNTIYF. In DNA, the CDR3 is TGTGCCTGGAGTCTGCGGGGTAGAGGAAACACCATATATTTT.

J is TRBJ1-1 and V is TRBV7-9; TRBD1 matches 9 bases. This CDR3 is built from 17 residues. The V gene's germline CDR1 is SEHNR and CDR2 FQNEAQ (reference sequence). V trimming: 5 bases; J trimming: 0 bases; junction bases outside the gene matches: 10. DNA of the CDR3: TGTGCCAGCAGCACCCGGGACAGGGCATTCATGAACACTGAAGCTTTCTTT. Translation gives CASSTRDRAFMNTEAFF.

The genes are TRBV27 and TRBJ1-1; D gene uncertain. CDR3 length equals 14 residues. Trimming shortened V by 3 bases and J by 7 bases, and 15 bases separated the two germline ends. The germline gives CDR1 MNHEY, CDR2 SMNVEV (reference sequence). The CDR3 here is CASSFGSAINEAFF. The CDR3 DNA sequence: TGTGCCAGCAGTTTTGGCAGCGCCATTAATGAAGCTTTCTTT.

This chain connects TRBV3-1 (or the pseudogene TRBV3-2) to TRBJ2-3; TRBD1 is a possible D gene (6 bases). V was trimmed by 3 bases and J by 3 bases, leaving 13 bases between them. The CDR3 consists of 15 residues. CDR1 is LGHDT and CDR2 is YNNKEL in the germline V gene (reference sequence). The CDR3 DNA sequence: TGTGCCAGCAGCCAGACAGGCCCAGGAACAGATACGCAGTATTTT. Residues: CASSQTGPGTDTQYF.

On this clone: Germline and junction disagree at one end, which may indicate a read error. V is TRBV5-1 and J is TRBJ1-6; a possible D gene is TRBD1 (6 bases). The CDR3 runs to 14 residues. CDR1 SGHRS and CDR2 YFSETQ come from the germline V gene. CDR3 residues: CASSLGTEAAFNYF. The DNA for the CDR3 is TGCGCCAGCAGCTTGGGGACAGAGGCCGCTTTTAATTACTTT.

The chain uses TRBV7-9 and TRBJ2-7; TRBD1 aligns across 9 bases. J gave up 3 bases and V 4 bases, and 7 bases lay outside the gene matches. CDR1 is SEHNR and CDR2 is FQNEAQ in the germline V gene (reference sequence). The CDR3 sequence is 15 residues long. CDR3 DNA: TGTGCCAGCAGCTCAACCGGGACAGGGTACTACGAGCAGTACTTC. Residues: CASSSTGTGYYEQYF. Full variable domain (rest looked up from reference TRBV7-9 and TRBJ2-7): DTGVSQNPRHKITKRGQNVTFRCDPISEHNRLYWYRQTLGQGPEFLTYFQNEAQLEKSRLLSDRFSAERPKGSFSTLEIQRTEQGDSAMYLCASSSTGTGYYEQYFGPGTRLTVT.

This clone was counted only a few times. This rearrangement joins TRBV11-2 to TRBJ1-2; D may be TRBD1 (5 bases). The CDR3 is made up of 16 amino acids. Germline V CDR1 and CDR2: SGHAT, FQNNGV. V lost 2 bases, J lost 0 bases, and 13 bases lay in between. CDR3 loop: CASSLSGGMANYGYTF. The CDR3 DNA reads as TGTGCCAGCAGCTTATCGGGGGGAATGGCTAACTATGGCTACACCTTC.

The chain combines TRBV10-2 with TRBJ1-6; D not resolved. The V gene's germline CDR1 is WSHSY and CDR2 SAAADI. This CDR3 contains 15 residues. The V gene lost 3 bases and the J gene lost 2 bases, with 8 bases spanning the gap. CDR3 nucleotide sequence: TGCGCCAGCAGTGACCAGGTCCCCTATAATTCACCCCTCCACTTT. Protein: CASSDQVPYNSPLHF.

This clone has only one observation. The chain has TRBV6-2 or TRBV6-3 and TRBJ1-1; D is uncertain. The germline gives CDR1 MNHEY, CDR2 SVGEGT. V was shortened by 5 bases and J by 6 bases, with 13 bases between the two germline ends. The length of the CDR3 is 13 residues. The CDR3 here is CASSLGGAAEAFF. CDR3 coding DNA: TGTGCCAGCAGTCTTGGAGGTGCGGCTGAAGCTTTCTTT.

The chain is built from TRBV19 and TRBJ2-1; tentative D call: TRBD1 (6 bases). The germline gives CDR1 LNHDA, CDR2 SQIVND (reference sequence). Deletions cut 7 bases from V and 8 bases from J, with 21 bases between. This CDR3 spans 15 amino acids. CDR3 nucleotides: TGTGCCAGTACCCCCCCCAGGGGAGTTCGCGATGAGCAGTTCTTC. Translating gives CASTPPRGVRDEQFF. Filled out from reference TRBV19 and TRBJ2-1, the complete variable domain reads DGGITQSPKYLFRKEGQNVTLSCEQNLNHDAMYWYRQDPGQGLRLIYYSQIVNDFQKGDIAEGYSVSREKKESFPLTVTSAQKNPTAFYLCASTPPRGVRDEQFFGPGTRLTVL.

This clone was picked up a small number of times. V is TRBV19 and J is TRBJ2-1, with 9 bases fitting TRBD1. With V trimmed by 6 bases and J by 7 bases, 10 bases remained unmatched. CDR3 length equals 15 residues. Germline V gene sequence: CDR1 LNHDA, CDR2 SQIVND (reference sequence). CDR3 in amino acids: CASSPRGTGWNEQFF. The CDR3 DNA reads TGTGCCAGTAGCCCCAGGGGGACAGGGTGGAATGAGCAGTTCTTC.

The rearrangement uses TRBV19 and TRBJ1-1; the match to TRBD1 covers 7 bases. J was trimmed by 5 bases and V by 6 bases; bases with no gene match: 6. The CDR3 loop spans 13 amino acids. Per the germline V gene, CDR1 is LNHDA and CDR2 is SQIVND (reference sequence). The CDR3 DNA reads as TGTGCCAGTAGGCACAGGGGAGAAACTGAAGCTTTCTTT. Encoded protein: CASRHRGETEAFF.

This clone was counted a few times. In DNA, the CDR3 is TGTGCCACCTGGGACAGGGGGAATCAGCCCCAGCATTTT. Protein product: CATWDRGNQPQHF. The chain combines TRBV10-3 with TRBJ1-5; TRBD1 matches at 11 bases. The V gene end was trimmed by 10 bases and the J gene end by 4 bases; junction bases not matched to a gene: 3. Germline values: CDR1 ENHRY, CDR2 SYGVKD. The CDR3 consists of 13 residues.

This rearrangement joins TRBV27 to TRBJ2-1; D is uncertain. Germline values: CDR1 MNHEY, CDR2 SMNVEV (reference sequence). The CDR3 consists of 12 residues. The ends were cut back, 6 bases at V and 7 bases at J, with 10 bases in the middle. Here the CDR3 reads CASRRYGNEQFF. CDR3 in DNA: TGTGCCAGCAGGCGGTACGGGAATGAGCAGTTCTTC.

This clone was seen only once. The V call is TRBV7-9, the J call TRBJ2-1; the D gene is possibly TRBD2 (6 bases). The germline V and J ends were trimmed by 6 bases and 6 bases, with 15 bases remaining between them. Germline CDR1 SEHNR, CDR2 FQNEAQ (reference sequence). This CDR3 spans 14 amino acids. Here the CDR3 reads CASSSSSSVNEQFF. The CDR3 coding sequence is TGTGCCAGCAGTTCCAGTTCTAGCGTCAATGAGCAGTTCTTC.

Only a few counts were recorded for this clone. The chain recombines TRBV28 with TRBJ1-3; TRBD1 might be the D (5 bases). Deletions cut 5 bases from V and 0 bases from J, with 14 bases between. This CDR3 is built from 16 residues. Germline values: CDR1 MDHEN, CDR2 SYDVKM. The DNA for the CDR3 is TGTGCCAGCAGTATTCCGGGACTGTCCTCTGGAAACACCATATATTTT. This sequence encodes CASSIPGLSSGNTIYF.

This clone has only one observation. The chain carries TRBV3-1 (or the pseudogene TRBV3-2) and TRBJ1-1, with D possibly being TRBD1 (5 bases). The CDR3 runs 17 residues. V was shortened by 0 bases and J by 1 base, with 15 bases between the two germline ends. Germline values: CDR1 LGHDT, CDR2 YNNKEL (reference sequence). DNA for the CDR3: TGTGCCAGCAGCCAAGATGTCAGGGAAAGGAAGAACACTGAAGCTTTCTTT. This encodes CASSQDVRERKNTEAFF.

CDR3 loop: CASSLAPGGFGELFF. The CDR3 DNA sequence: TGTGCCAGCAGCTTAGCCCCAGGGGGGTTCGGGGAGCTGTTTTTT. The V gene is TRBV7-9, the J gene TRBJ2-2; possible D gene TRBD1, 7 bases. This CDR3 has 15 residues. Trimming left V 0 bases short and J 7 bases short, with 12 bases between. Germline V lookup: CDR1 SEHNR, CDR2 FQNEAQ (reference sequence).

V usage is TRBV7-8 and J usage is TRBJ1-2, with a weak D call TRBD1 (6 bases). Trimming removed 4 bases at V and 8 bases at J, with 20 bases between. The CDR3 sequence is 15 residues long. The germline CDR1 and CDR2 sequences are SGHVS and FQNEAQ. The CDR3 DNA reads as TGTGCCAGCAGCTCATCGACAGGCTCCACTGGAGGCTACACCTTC. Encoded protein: CASSSSTGSTGGYTF.

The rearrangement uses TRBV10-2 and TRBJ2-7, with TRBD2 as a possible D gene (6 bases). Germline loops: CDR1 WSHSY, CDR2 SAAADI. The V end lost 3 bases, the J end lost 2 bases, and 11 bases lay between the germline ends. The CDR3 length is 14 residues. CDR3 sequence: CASSEAGLPYEQYF. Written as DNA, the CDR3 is TGCGCCAGCAGTGAAGCCGGACTACCCTACGAGCAGTACTTC.

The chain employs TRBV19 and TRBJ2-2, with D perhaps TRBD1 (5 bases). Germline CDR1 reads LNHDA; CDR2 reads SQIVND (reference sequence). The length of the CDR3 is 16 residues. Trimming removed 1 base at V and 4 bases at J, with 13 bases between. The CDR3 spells CASSIGTWAGTGELFF. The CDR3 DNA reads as TGTGCCAGTAGTATAGGGACATGGGCCGGCACCGGGGAGCTGTTTTTT.

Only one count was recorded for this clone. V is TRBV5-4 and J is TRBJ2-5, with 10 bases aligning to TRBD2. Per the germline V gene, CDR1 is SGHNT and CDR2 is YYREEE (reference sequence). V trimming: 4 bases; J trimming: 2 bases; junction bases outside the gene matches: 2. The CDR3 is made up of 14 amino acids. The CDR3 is CASSAAGGQETQYF. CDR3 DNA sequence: TGTGCCAGCAGCGCAGCGGGGGGGCAAGAGACCCAGTACTTC.

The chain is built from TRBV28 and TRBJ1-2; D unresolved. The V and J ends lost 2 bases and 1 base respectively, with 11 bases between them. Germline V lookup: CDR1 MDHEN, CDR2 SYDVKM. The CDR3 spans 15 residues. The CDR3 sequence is CASSLATADNYGYTF. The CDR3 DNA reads TGTGCCAGCAGTTTAGCAACAGCCGATAACTATGGCTACACCTTC.

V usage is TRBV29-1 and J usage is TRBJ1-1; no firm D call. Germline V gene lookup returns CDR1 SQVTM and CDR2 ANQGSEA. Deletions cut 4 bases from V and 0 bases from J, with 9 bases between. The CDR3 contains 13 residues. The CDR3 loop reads CSVGRQLNTEAFF. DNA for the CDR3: TGCAGCGTTGGGAGGCAGCTGAACACTGAAGCTTTCTTT.

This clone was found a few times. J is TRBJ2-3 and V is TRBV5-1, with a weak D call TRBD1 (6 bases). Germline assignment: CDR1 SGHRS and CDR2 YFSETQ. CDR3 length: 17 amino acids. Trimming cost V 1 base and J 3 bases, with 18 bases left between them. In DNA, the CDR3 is TGCGCCAGCAGCTTGAGCCTGGGACAAAGGGGGACAGATACGCAGTATTTT. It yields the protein CASSLSLGQRGTDTQYF.

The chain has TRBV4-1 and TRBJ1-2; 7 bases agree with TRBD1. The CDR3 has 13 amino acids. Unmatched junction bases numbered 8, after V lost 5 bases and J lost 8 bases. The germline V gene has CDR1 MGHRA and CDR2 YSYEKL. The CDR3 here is CASSIGGGLGYTF. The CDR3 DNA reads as TGCGCCAGCAGCATCGGAGGGGGCCTCGGCTACACCTTC.

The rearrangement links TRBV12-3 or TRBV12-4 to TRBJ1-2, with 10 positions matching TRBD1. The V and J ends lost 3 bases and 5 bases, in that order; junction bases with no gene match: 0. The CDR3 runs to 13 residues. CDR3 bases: TGTGCCAGCAGTTTGGGACAGGGGTATGGCTACACCTTC. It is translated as CASSLGQGYGYTF.

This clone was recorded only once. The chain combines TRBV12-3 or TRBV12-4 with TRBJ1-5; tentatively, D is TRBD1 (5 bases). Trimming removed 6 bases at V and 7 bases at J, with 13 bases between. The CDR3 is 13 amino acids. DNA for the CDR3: TGTGCCAGCAGCACAGGTGAAAGACAGCCCCAGCATTTT. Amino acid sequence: CASSTGERQPQHF.

The CDR3 is CSAATDTQYF. CDR3 coding DNA: TGCAGTGCAGCCACAGATACGCAGTATTTT. This chain joins TRBV20-1 and TRBJ2-3; D ambiguous. V lost 6 bases to trimming and J lost 2 bases, with 3 bases between them. CDR3 length equals 10 residues. Germline-derived CDR1 and CDR2 are DFQATT and SNEGSKA (reference sequence).

The CDR3 nucleotides read TGTGCCAGTGCCAGGGAAGTGAACACTGAAGCTTTCTTT. Amino acid sequence: CASAREVNTEAFF. The gene calls are TRBV12-3 or TRBV12-4 and TRBJ1-1; possible D gene TRBD1, 5 bases. There are 13 residues in the CDR3. Trimming cost V 9 bases and J 0 bases, with 11 bases left between them.